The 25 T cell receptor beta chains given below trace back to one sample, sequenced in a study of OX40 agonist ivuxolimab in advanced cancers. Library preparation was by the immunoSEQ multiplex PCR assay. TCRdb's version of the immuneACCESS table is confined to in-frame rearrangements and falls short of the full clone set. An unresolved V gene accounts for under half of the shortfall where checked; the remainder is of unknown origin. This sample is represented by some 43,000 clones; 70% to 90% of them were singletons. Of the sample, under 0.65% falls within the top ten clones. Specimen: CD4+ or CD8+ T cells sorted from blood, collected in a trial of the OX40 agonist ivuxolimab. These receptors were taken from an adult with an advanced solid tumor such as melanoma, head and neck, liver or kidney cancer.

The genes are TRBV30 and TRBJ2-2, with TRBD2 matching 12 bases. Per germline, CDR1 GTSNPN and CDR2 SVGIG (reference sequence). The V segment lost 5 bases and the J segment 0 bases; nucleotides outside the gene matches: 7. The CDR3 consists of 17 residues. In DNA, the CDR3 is TGTGCCTGGCGACTAGCGGGGGACCCCGCGAACACCGGGGAGCTGTTTTTT. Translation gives CAWRLAGDPANTGELFF.

CDR3 in amino acids: CASSAPTGFGYEQYF. In DNA, the CDR3 is TGTGCCAGCAGTGCTCCGACAGGATTTGGCTACGAGCAGTACTTC. V gene TRBV6-1 combines with J gene TRBJ2-7; D is perhaps TRBD1 (6 bases). This CDR3 is 15 amino acids long. V was cut by 4 bases and J by 3 bases, with 16 bases left in between. Germline CDR1 MNHNS, CDR2 SASEGT.

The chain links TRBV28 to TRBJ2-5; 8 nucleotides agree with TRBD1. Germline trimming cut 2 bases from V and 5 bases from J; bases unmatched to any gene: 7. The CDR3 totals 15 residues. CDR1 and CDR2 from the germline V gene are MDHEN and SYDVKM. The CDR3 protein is CASSLPSGGSETQYF. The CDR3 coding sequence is TGTGCCAGCAGTTTACCGTCAGGGGGCTCGGAGACCCAGTACTTC.

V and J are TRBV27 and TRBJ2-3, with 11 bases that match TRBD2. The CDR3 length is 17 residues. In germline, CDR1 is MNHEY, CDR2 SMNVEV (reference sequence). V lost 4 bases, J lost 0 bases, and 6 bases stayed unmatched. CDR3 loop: CASSSPGLAGSTDTQYF. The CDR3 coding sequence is TGTGCCAGCAGTTCCCCCGGACTAGCGGGTAGCACAGATACGCAGTATTTT.

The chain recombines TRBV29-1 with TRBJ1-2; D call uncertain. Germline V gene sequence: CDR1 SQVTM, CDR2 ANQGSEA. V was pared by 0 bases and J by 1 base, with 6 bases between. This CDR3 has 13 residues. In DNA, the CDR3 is TGCAGCGTTGAAGATGGAGGTAACTATGGCTACACCTTC. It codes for CSVEDGGNYGYTF.

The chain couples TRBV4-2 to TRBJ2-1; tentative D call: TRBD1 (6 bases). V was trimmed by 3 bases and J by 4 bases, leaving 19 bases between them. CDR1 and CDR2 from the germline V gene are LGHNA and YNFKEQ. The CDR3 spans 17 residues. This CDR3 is CASSQRGSGGEYNEQFF. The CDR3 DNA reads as TGTGCCAGCAGCCAGAGGGGGTCGGGTGGGGAGTACAATGAGCAGTTCTTC.

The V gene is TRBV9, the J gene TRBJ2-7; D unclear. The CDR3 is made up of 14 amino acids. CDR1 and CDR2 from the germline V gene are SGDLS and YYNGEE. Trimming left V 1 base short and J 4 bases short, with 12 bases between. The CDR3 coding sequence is TGTGCCAGCAGCGTATCTGCGGCTGGGTACGAGCAGTACTTC. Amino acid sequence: CASSVSAAGYEQYF. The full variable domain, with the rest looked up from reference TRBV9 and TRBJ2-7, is DSGVTQTPKHLITATGQRVTLRCSPRSGDLSVYWYQQSLDQGLQFLIQYYNGEERAKGNILERFSAQQFPDLHSELNLSSLELGDSALYFCASSVSAAGYEQYFGPGTRLTVT.

The CDR3 bases are TGCGCCAGCAGCTTGGCCTCGGTGGGGTCGGATACGCAGTATTTT. Translation gives CASSLASVGSDTQYF. The chain uses TRBV5-1 and TRBJ2-3; no clear D gene. The CDR3 is made up of 15 amino acids. Germline assignment: CDR1 SGHRS and CDR2 YFSETQ. The ends were cut back, 0 bases at V and 6 bases at J, with 14 bases in the middle.

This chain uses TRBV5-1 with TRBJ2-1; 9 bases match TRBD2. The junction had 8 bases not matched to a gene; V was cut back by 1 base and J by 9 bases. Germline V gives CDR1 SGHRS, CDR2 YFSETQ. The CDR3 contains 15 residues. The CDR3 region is CASSLPGGGAGEQFF. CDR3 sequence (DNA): TGCGCCAGCAGCTTGCCGGGCGGGGGGGCCGGTGAGCAGTTCTTC. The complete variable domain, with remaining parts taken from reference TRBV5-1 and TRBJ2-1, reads KAGVTQTPRYLIKTRGQQVTLSCSPISGHRSVSWYQQTPGQGLQFLFEYFSETQRNKGNFPGRFSGRQFSNSRSEMNVSTLELGDSALYLCASSLPGGGAGEQFFGPGTRLTVL.

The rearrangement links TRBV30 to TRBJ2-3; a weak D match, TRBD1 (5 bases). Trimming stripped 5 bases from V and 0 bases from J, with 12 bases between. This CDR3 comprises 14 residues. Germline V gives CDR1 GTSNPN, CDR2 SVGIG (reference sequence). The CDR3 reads CAWQQAVSTDTQYF. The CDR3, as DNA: TGTGCCTGGCAACAGGCAGTTAGCACAGATACGCAGTATTTT.

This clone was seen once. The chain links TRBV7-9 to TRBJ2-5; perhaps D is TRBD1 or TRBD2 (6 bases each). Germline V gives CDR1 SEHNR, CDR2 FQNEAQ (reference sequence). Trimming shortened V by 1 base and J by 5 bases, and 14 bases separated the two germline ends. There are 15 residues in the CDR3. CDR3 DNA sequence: TGTGCCAGCAGCTTAGTCGGAGGGGGTTCGGAGACCCAGTACTTC. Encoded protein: CASSLVGGGSETQYF. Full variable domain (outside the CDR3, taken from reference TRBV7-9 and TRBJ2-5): DTGVSQNPRHKITKRGQNVTFRCDPISEHNRLYWYRQTLGQGPEFLTYFQNEAQLEKSRLLSDRFSAERPKGSFSTLEIQRTEQGDSAMYLCASSLVGGGSETQYFGPGTRLLVL.

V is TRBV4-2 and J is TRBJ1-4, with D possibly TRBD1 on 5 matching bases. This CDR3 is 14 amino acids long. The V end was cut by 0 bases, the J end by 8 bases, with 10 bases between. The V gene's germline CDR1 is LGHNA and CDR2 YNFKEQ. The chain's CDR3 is CASSQDFRAEKLFF. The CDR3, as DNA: TGTGCCAGCAGCCAAGATTTCAGGGCCGAAAAACTGTTTTTT.

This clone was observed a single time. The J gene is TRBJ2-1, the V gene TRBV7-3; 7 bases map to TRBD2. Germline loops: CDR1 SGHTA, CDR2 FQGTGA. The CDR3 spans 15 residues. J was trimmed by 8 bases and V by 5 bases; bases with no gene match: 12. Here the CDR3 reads CASSPSGMATYEQFF. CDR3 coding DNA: TGTGCCAGCAGCCCTAGCGGAATGGCTACGTATGAGCAGTTCTTC.

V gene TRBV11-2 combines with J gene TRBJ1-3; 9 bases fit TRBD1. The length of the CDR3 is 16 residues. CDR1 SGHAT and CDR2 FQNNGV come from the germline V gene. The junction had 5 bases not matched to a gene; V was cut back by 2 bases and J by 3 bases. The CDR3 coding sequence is TGTGCCAGCAGCTTATGGCGGACAGGGGATGGAAACACCATATATTTT. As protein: CASSLWRTGDGNTIYF.

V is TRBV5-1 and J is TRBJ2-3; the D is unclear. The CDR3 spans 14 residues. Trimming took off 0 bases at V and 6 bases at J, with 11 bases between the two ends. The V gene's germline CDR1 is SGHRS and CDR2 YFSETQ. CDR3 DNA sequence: TGCGCCAGCAGCTTGGTGGGCCATGGGGATACGCAGTATTTT. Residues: CASSLVGHGDTQYF.

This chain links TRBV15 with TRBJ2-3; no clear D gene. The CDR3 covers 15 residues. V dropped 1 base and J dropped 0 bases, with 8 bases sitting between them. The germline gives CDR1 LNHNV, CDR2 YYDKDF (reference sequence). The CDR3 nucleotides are TGTGCCACCAGCAGAGTTCGGGCCAGCACAGATACGCAGTATTTT. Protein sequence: CATSRVRASTDTQYF.

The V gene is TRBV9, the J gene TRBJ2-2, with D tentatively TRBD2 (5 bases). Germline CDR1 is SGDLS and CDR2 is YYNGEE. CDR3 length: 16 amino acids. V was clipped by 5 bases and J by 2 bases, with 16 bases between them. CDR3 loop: CASSGRTGTNTGELFF. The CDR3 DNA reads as TGTGCCAGCAGTGGCCGGACTGGAACAAACACCGGGGAGCTGTTTTTT.

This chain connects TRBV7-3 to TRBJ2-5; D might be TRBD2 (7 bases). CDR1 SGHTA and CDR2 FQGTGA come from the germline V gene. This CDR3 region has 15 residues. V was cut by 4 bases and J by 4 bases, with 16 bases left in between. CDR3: CASSSSGEGVETQYF. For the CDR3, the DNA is TGTGCCAGCAGCTCCAGCGGGGAGGGGGTAGAGACCCAGTACTTC.

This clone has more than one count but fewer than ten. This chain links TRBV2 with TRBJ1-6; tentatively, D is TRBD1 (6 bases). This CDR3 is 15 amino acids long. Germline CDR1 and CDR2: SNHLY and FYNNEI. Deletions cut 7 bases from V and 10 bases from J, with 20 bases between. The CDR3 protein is CASNLDRPGGSPLHF. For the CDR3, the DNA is TGTGCCAGCAACCTAGACAGGCCTGGTGGGTCACCCCTCCACTTT.

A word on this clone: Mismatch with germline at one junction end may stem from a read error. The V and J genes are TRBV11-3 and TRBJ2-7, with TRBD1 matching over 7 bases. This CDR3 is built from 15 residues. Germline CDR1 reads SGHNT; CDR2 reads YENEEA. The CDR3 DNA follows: TGTGCCAGCAGCCAACACACATTTACAGGGGCCGAGCAGTGCTTC. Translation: CASSQHTFTGAEQCF.

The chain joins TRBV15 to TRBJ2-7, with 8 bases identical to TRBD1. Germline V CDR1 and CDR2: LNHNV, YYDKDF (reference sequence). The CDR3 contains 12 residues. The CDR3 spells CATSNQPGQVTV. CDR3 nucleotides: TGTGCCACCAGCAATCAACCGGGACAGGTAACCGTC.

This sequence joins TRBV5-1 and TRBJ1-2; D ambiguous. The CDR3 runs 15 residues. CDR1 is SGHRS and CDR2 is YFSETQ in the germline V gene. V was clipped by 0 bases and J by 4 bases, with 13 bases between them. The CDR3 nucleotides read TGCGCCAGCAGCTTGGGGGCCCCGGACGGCTATGGCTACACCTTC. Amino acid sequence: CASSLGAPDGYGYTF.

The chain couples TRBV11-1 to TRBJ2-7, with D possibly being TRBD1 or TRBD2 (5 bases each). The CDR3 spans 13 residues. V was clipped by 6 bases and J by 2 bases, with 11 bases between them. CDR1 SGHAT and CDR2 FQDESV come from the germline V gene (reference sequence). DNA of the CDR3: TGTGCCAGCAGGGACCGGGGCCCCTACGAGCAGTACTTC. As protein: CASRDRGPYEQYF.

CDR3 DNA: TGTGCCAGCAGCTTAGGTCCGACATCAAATTCACCCCTCCACTTT. This encodes CASSLGPTSNSPLHF. The chain links TRBV7-6 to TRBJ1-6; no definite D call. Germline loops: CDR1 SGHVS, CDR2 FNYEAQ. The CDR3 contains 15 residues. Trimming removed 1 base at V and 7 bases at J, with 11 bases between.

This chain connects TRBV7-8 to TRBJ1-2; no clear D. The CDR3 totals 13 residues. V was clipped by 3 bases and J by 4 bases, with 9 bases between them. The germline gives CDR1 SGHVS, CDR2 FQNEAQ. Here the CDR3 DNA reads TGTGCCAGCAGCTTCCGGACGGCCTATGGCTACACCTTC. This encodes CASSFRTAYGYTF. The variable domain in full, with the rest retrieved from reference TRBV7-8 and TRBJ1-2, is GAGVSQSPRYKVAKRGQDVALRCDPISGHVSLFWYQQALGQGPEFLTYFQNEAQLDKSGLPSDRFFAERPEGSVSTLKIQRTQQEDSAVYLCASSFRTAYGYTFGSGTRLTVV.